This T cell receptor beta chain was documented in a study of control samples from healthy donors and cancer patients. In germline, CDR1 is MGHRA, CDR2 YSYEKL. This CDR3 has 15 amino acids. The ends were cut back, 1 base at V and 0 bases at J, with 10 bases in the middle. The repertoire was sequenced with immunoSEQ multiplex PCR; TCRdb's copy has only in-frame clones and lacks some. The sample has approximately 46,000 clones, more than 70% seen once; the top ten hold 10%. Sequenced material: PBMCs. The sequence was obtained from a woman aged 55-69 years with lung cancer. The gene calls are TRBV4-1 and TRBJ2-7; TRBD2 is a possible D gene (7 bases). The CDR3 here is CASSQAGGNSYEQYF. CDR3 DNA sequence: TGCGCCAGCAGCCAAGCGGGGGGCAACTCCTACGAGCAGTACTTC.